The rows below give T cell receptor beta chains drawn from one sample of a study of lymphopenia after photon versus proton radiotherapy. TCRdb's table, derived via immunoSEQ multiplex PCR, lists solely in-frame clones and lacks some. The data contain about 19,000 clones, 75% to 95% of them singletons. Source: peripheral blood, taken from a patient treated with photon-based radiotherapy. The origin of the receptors is a man between 60 and 70 years old with pancreatic cancer. Both conserved end residues are part of each CDR3. The D gene is left open where the match is weak. The size of a clone is reported for some rows only, either as once, few or many, or as a class for expanded clones.

>TRBJ2-5|TRBD1|TRBV6-5|-
TGTGCCAGCAGTTACGGGACAGGGCAAGAGACCCAGTACTTC
CASSYGTGQETQYF
>TRBJ2-3|-|TRBV11-3|-
TGTGCCAGCAGCTCGTTTCAACCTGGGGAACCGGATACGCAGTATTTT
CASSSFQPGEPDTQYF
>TRBJ1-4|-|TRBV6-5|-
TGTGCCAGCAGTTACTCAAGCTCCAGTGAAAAACTGTTTTTT
CASSYSSSSEKLFF
>TRBJ1-2|-|TRBV6-5|once
TGTGCCAGCATTGTAAAACAGGAAGGCGGTTATGGCTACACCTTC
CASIVKQEGGYGYTF
>TRBJ2-7|-|TRBV5-1|-
TGCGCCAGCACCCCCTCGACAGGATCCTACGAGCAGTACTTC
CASTPSTGSYEQYF
>TRBJ1-2|-|TRBV4-3|-
TGCGCCAGCAGCCAAGGACAGGCGACCCCGCTCTATGGCTACACCTTC
CASSQGQATPLYGYTF
>TRBJ2-2|TRBD1|TRBV7-9|-
TGTGCCAGCAGCCCGAGTGGGACAGCGAACACCGGGGAGCTGTTTTTT
CASSPSGTANTGELFF
>TRBJ2-3|-|TRBV7-9|-
TGTGCCAGCGCCCCGGCCAGCACAGATACGCAGTATTTT
CASAPASTDTQYF
>TRBJ1-1|TRBD1|TRBV7-2|-
TGTGCCAGCAGCTTAGGGGACAGGGTAGAAGCTTTCTTC
CASSLGDRVEAFF
>TRBJ2-5|-|TRBV7-2|once
TGTGCCAGCAGCACCGGGACGCTAGAGCAGTACTTC
CASSTGTLEQYF
>TRBJ2-5|-|TRBV7-8|-
TGTGCCAGCAGCTTTAGACAAAAACAAGAGACCCAGTACTTC
CASSFRQKQETQYF
>TRBJ2-3|-|TRBV11-2|-
TGTGCCAGCAGCCCAGCGGGCTTCACAGATACGCAGTATTTT
CASSPAGFTDTQYF
>TRBJ1-5|-|TRBV29-1|-
TGCAGCGTCATGGTGCAGGCGGACGAGCCCCAGCATTTT
CSVMVQADEPQHF
>TRBJ1-2|TRBD1|TRBV6-5|-
TGTGCCAGCAGAGACGACAGGGTGAGGGGCTACACCTTC
CASRDDRVRGYTF
>TRBJ2-5|-|TRBV6-5|-
TGTGCCAGCAGATACAGGCTGCTAGAGACCCAGTACTTC
CASRYRLLETQYF
>TRBJ1-2|-|TRBV7-4|-
TGTGCCAGCAGCCCCCGGCTAAGGACAGATTTGTCCTATGGCTACACCTTC
CASSPRLRTDLSYGYTF
>TRBJ2-3|TRBD2|TRBV2|-
TGTGCCAGCAGTGAAAATAGCGGGGGGCGGAGAGATACGCAGTATTTT
CASSENSGGRRDTQYF
>TRBJ1-5|-|TRBV19|-
TGTGCCAGTAGTCCTACCGCGGGATTCAATCAGCCCCAGCATTTT
CASSPTAGFNQPQHF
>TRBJ1-2|-|TRBV5-1|-
TGCGCCAGCAGCTTATGGACAGCTAACTATGGCTACACCTTC
CASSLWTANYGYTF
>TRBJ1-6|-|TRBV5-6|-
TGTGCCAGCAGCTTGGAAGAGGGTAGTAATTCACCCCTCCACTTT
CASSLEEGSNSPLHF
>TRBJ1-1|-|TRBV7-3|once
TGTGCCAGCAGCTTCGCAGGGAAGAACACTGAAGCTTTCTTT
CASSFAGKNTEAFF
>TRBJ2-5|-|TRBV7-3|-
TGTGCCAGCAGCTTAACGTATGCTCCGCAAGAGACCCAGTACTTC
CASSLTYAPQETQYF
>TRBJ2-5|-|TRBV27|-
TGTGCCAGCAGTTTAGGGGGGCGGGGAGAGACCCAGTACTTC
CASSLGGRGETQYF
>TRBJ2-3|-|TRBV6-6|-
TGTGCCAGCAGTTTAGGGACCCTAGATACGCAGTATTTT
CASSLGTLDTQYF
>TRBJ2-1|-|TRBV5-1|-
TGCGCCAGCAGCTTGAACGGACAATCCTACAATGAGCAGTTCTTC
CASSLNGQSYNEQFF